This TCR beta chain was recovered during a study of blood T cells in healthy people across ages. The V end lost 2 bases, the J end lost 7 bases, and 9 bases lay between the germline ends. The CDR3 loop spans 13 amino acids. Using a J-beta primer mix together with a sample-barcoded 5' primer, a second PCR was run for about 7 to 12 cycles. A template-switch adaptor that had 12 random nucleotides put a tag on each cDNA molecule. TCRdb re-called the 5' RACE reads through MiXCR, storing one row per CDR3 protein. The sample lists around 800,000 distinct CDR3 sequences, around 50% seen once, with approximately 18% in the top ten. Study-wide results and caveats: For the donors, CMV status was unknown and possibly confounded expanded clonotype changes.

This clonotype was recorded many times. Its antigen is unknown. The sequenced sample was blood. The chain is built from TRBV12-3 or TRBV12-4 and TRBJ1-5; no clear D. The receptor was isolated from a man at least 80 years old in good health. CDR3 sequence reads: CASSLMGIQPQHF. In DNA form, the CDR3 reads TGTGCCAGCAGTTTAATGGGGATCCAGCCCCAGCATTTT.